One T cell receptor (beta chain) is described in this entry. What it binds is unknown. The sample belongs to a study of T-cell memory formation after mild COVID-19. Looking at the study overall: TCR clusters were mostly confined to one donor each. Study-level findings and limits: Clones shrinking between day 15 and 85 showed a balanced CD4/CD8 split, and those that grew later tilted toward CD4+.

TCRdb passed the 5' RACE reads through MiXCR, listing each CDR3 protein once. The table records just over 400,000 distinct CDR3 sequences, around a quarter of them present only once. Trimming removed 2 bases at V and 3 bases at J, with 7 bases between. Looked up from germline, CDR1 is SSHAT and CDR2 is FNYEAQ (reference sequence). The CDR3 covers 13 residues. The origin of this receptor is an adult woman who had mild COVID-19 (a few samples of this study predate the infection). Cell type and time point are not known. V gene TRBV7-7 combines with J gene TRBJ2-5, with a possible D match to TRBD1 (5 bases). What was sequenced was PBMCs or a T cell subset sorted from them (not recorded which). The CDR3 sequence: CASSLQGKETQYF. DNA for the CDR3: TGTGCCAGCAGCTTACAGGGAAAAGAGACCCAGTACTTC.